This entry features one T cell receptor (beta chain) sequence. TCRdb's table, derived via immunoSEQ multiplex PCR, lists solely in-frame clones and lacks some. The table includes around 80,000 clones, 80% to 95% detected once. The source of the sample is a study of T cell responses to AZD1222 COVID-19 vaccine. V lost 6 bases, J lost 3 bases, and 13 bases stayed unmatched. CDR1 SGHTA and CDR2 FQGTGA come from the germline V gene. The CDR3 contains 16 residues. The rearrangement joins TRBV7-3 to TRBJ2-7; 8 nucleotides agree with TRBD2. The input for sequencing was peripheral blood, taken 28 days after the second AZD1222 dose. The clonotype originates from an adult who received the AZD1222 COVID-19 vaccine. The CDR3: CASRPPRAGDFYEQYF. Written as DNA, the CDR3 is TGTGCCAGCAGGCCCCCTCGAGCGGGGGATTTCTACGAGCAGTACTTC.